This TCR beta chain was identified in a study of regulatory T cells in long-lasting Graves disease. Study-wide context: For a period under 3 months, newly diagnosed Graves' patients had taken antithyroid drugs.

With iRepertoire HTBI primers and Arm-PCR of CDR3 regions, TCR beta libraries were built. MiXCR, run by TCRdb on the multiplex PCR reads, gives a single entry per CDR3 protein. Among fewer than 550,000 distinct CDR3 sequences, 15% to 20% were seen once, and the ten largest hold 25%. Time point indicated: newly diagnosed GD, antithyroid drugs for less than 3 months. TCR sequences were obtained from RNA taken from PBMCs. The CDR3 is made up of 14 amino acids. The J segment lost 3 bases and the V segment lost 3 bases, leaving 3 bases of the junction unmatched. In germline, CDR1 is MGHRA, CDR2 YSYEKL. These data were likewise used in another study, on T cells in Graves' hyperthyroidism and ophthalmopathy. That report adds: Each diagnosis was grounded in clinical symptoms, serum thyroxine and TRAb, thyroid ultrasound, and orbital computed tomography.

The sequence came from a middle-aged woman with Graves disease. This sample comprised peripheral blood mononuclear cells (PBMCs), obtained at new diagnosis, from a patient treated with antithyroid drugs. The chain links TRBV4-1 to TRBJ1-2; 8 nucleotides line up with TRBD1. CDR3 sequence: CASSQPTGDYGYTF. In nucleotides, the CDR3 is TGCGCCAGCAGCCAGCCGACAGGGGACTATGGCTACACCTTC.